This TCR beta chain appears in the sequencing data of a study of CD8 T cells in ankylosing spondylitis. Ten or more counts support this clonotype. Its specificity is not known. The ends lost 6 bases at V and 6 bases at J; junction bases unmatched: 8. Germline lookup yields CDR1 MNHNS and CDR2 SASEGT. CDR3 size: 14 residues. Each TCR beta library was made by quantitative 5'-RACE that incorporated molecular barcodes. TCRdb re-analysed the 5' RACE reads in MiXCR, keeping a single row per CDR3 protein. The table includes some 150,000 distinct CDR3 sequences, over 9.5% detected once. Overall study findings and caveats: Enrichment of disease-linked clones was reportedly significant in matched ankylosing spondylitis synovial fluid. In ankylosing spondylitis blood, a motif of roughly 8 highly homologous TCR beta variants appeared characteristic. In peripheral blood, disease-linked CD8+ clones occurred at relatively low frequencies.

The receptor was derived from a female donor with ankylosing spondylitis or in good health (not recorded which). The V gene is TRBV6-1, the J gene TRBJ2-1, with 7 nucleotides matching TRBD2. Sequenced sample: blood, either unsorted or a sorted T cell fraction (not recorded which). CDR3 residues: CASRAGARVNEQFF. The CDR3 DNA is TGTGCCAGCAGGGCGGGAGCCCGGGTCAATGAGCAGTTCTTC.